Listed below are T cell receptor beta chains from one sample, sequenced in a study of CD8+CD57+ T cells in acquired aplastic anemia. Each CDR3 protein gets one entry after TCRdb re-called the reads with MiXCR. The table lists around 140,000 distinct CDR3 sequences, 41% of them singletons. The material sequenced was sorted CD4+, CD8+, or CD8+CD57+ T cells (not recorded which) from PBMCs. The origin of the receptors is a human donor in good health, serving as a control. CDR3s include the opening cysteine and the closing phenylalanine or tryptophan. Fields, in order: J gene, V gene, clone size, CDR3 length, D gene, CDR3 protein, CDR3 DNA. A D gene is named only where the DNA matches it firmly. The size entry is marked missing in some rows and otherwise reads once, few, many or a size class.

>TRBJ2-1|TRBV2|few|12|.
CASSEGRVGQFF
TGTGCCAGCAGTGAGGGAAGGGTTGGGCAGTTCTTC
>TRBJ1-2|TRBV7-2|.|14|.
CASSLDGKGSGYTF
TGTGCCAGCAGCTTAGATGGGAAGGGATCTGGCTATACCTTC
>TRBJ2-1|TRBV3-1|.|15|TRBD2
CASIHRLAQINEQFF
TGTGCCAGCATCCACCGACTAGCCCAAATCAATGAGCAGTTCTTC
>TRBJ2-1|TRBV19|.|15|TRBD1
CASSGARGTYNEQFF
TGTGCCAGCAGTGGTGCCAGGGGGACCTACAATGAGCAGTTCTTC
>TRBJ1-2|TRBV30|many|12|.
CAWTPGTSGYTF
TGTGCCTGGACCCCAGGGACGTCCGGCTACACCTTC
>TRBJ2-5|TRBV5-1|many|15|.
CASSLGTHRQETQYF
TGCGCCAGCAGCTTGGGGACACACCGTCAAGAGACCCAGTACTTC
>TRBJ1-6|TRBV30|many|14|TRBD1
CAWRGTGVGSPLHF
TGTGCCTGGAGGGGAACAGGGGTAGGTTCACCCCTCCACTTT
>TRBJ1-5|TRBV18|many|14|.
CASSRAQENQPQHF
TGTGCCAGCTCGCGAGCCCAGGAGAATCAGCCCCAGCATTTT
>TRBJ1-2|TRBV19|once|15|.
CASSIQQRGHYGYTF
TGTGCCAGTAGTATCCAACAGAGAGGGCACTATGGCTACACCTTC
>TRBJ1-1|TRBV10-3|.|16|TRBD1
CAISEPKGTGGTEAFF
TGTGCCATCAGTGAACCAAAAGGGACAGGGGGGACTGAAGCTTTCTTT
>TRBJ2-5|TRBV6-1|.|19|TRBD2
CASSSELRGRLAAQETQYF
TGTGCCAGCAGTAGTGAGCTTAGGGGGAGACTAGCGGCCCAAGAGACCCAGTACTTC
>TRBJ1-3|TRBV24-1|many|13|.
CATSESSGNTIYF
TGTGCCACCAGTGAATCCTCTGGAAACACCATATATTTT
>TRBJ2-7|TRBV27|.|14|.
CASSLKGNHYEQYF
TGTGCCAGCAGTTTAAAAGGAAACCACTACGAGCAGTACTTC
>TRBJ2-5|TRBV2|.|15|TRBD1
CASSDQGQGAETQYF
TGTGCCAGCAGTGATCAGGGACAGGGTGCGGAGACCCAGTACTTC
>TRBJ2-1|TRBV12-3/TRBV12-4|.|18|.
CAGSLGWTPRVSYNEQFF
TGTGCCGGCAGTTTAGGGTGGACCCCTAGGGTCTCCTACAATGAGCAGTTCTTC
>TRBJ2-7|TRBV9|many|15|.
CASSVDGTPLEEQYF
TGTGCCAGCAGCGTAGACGGGACGCCCCTGGAAGAGCAGTACTTC
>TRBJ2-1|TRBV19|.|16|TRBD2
CASSSIAGWPSGEQFF
TGTGCCAGTAGTTCGATAGCGGGATGGCCCTCTGGTGAGCAGTTCTTC
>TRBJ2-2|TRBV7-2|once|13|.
CASSLGPTGELFF
TGTGCCAGCAGCTTAGGGCCCACCGGGGAGCTGTTTTTT
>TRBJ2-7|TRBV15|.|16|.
CATSRFDTLSTEEQYF
TGTGCCACCAGCAGATTCGACACGCTCTCGACGGAAGAGCAGTACTTC
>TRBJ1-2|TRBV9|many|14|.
CASSVVWVSTGYTF
TGTGCCAGCAGCGTAGTTTGGGTTTCTACGGGCTACACCTTC
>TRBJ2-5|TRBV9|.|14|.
CASSVAGVQETQYF
TGTGCCAGCAGCGTAGCAGGGGTTCAAGAGACCCAGTACTTC
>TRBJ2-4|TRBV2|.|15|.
CASSTGFGSGNIQYF
TGTGCCAGCAGTACAGGCTTTGGCTCTGGAAACATTCAGTACTTC